This TCR beta chain stems from a study of cytomegalovirus exposure and HLA in healthy donors. Trimming removed 4 bases from V and 5 bases from J, with 17 bases in between. The CDR3 extends over 15 amino acids. Germline CDR1 reads SGHRS; CDR2 reads YFSETQ. PCR involved 60 Vbeta and 13 Jbeta primers. The protocol was immunoSEQ multiplex PCR, while the TCRdb copy is restricted to in-frame clones and leaves out a portion. The data hold 150,000 to 200,000 clones, with about 13% observed a single time. The material sequenced was PBMCs. J is TRBJ2-3 and V is TRBV5-1; maybe TRBD2 (6 bases). The clonotype was recovered from a man between 50 and 59 years old in good health and CMV-seropositive. The CDR3 DNA sequence: TGCGCCAGCAGCACAGCTAGCGTGGGGGGAGATACGCAGTATTTT. It specifies CASSTASVGGDTQYF.